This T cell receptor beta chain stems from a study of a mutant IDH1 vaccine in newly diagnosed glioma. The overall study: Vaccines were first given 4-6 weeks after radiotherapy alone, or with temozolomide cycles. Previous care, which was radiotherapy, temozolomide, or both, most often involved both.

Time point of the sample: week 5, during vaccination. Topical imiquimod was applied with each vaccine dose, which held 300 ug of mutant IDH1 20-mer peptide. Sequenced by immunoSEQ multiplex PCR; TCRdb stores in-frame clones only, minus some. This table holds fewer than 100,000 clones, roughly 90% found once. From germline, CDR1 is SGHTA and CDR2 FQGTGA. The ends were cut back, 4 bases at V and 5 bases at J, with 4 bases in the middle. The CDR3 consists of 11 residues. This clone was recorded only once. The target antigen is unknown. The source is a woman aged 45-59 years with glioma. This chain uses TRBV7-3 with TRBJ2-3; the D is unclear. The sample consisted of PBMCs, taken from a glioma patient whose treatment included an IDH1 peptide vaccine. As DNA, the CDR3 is TGTGCCAGCAGCTCGGTAGATACGCAGTATTTT. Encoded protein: CASSSVDTQYF.